The 18 T cell receptor beta chains below were found in one sample sequenced in a study of blood T cell repertoires in COVID-19. The assay was immunoSEQ multiplex PCR, and TCRdb's table has in-frame clones only and misses some. The data show around 200,000 clones, with 84% seen just once and approximately 4.4% held by the top ten. Sequencing was performed on peripheral blood. The receptor source for this set is a man aged 50 to 59 with active or convalescent COVID-19.

The genes are TRBV7-6 and TRBJ2-3; TRBD2 matches at 10 bases. Germline V gene lookup returns CDR1 SGHVS and CDR2 FNYEAQ. The ends lost 5 bases at V and 5 bases at J; junction bases unmatched: 13. This CDR3 is built from 17 residues. The CDR3 sequence is CASSRRPSGGYEDTQYF. DNA for the CDR3: TGTGCCAGCAGCCGGAGACCTAGCGGGGGTTATGAAGATACGCAGTATTTT.

The chain recombines TRBV5-1 with TRBJ1-1; TRBD1 might be the D (6 bases). CDR1 and CDR2 from the germline V gene are SGHRS and YFSETQ. V was pared by 0 bases and J by 0 bases, with 15 bases between. The CDR3 totals 17 residues. The CDR3 coding sequence is TGCGCCAGCAGCTTGGACGGACAGTTCTTAATGAACACTGAAGCTTTCTTT. As protein: CASSLDGQFLMNTEAFF.

The V gene is TRBV9, the J gene TRBJ2-7; weak D call: TRBD1 (5 bases). Trimming shortened V by 3 bases and J by 3 bases, and 10 bases separated the two germline ends. Germline V gene lookup returns CDR1 SGDLS and CDR2 YYNGEE. CDR3 length equals 13 residues. CDR3 residues: CASSETENYEQYF. Here the CDR3 DNA reads TGTGCCAGCAGCGAGACAGAGAACTACGAGCAGTACTTC.

The CDR3 region has the DNA TGTGCCAGCAGCCGTACAGGACAGCCTTTGTATGGCTACACCTTC. This gives the protein CASSRTGQPLYGYTF. This chain uses TRBV5-6 with TRBJ1-2, with a tentative D call TRBD1 (6 bases). Trimming stripped 4 bases from V and 5 bases from J, with 18 bases between. The germline gives CDR1 SGHDT, CDR2 YYEEEE. This CDR3 has 15 amino acids.

This clone was seen just once. The V and J genes are TRBV13 and TRBJ1-6; 9 bases are shared with TRBD1. Germline CDR1 PRHDT, CDR2 FYEKMQ (reference sequence). This CDR3 region has 15 residues. V gave up 5 bases and J gave up 9 bases; unmatched junction bases: 8. The CDR3 sequence: CASSGRTGVGSPLHF. In nucleotides, the CDR3 is TGTGCCAGCAGCGGGCGGACAGGGGTTGGTTCACCCCTCCACTTT.

This chain connects TRBV24-1 to TRBJ1-3; 10 bases line up with TRBD1. V was pared by 3 bases and J by 0 bases, with 7 bases of the junction left unmatched. Looked up from germline, CDR1 is KGHDR and CDR2 is SFDVKD. The CDR3 extends over 18 amino acids. CDR3 in DNA: TGTGCCACCAGTGATAAGGGGGACAGGGGCTCCTCTGGAAACACCATATATTTT. Translated, it gives CATSDKGDRGSSGNTIYF.

The chain recombines TRBV6-1 with TRBJ2-1, with TRBD2 identical over 11 bases. The CDR3 is 16 amino acids. Germline loops: CDR1 MNHNS, CDR2 SASEGT. Unmatched junction bases numbered 2, after V lost 0 bases and J lost 4 bases. The CDR3 sequence is CASSEALAGGYNEQFF. CDR3 coding DNA: TGTGCCAGCAGTGAAGCGCTAGCGGGGGGTTACAATGAGCAGTTCTTC.

The chain uses TRBV7-5 and TRBJ1-5; the table's D gene call, TRBD1, was not cross checked with the DNA. TRBV7-5 is shown as a pseudogene. This CDR3 is built from 17 residues. The CDR3 sequence is CVRSLAPQVYSNQPQHF. In DNA form, the CDR3 reads TGTGTCAGAAGCTTAGCACCACAGGTTTATAGCAATCAGCCCCAGCATTTT.

The chain is built from TRBV10-3 and TRBJ2-7; tentatively, D is TRBD2 (5 bases). This CDR3 region has 16 residues. V was cut by 0 bases and J by 2 bases, with 14 bases left in between. The V gene's germline CDR1 is ENHRY and CDR2 SYGVKD. This chain's CDR3 is CAISESTQRAAYEQYF. The DNA of the CDR3 is TGTGCCATCAGTGAGTCGACTCAGAGGGCCGCCTACGAGCAGTACTTC.

This chain uses TRBV3-1 (or the pseudogene TRBV3-2) with TRBJ1-2; maybe TRBD1 (6 bases). This CDR3 is 13 amino acids long. Trimming removed 6 bases at V and 1 base at J, with 9 bases between. Germline V gives CDR1 LGHDT, CDR2 YNNKEL (reference sequence). The CDR3 loop is CASSPQGNYGYTF. CDR3 DNA: TGTGCCAGCAGTCCACAGGGTAACTATGGCTACACCTTC.

The J gene is TRBJ2-1, the V gene TRBV19, with TRBD1 matching over 7 bases. The CDR3 consists of 15 residues. From germline, CDR1 is LNHDA and CDR2 SQIVND (reference sequence). Germline trimming cut 6 bases from V and 0 bases from J; bases unmatched to any gene: 5. The CDR3 nucleotides read TGTGCCAGTAGAACAGGGGTTGGCTCCTACAATGAGCAGTTCTTC. The encoded protein is CASRTGVGSYNEQFF. Full variable domain (remainder filled in from reference TRBV19 and TRBJ2-1): DGGITQSPKYLFRKEGQNVTLSCEQNLNHDAMYWYRQDPGQGLRLIYYSQIVNDFQKGDIAEGYSVSREKKESFPLTVTSAQKNPTAFYLCASRTGVGSYNEQFFGPGTRLTVL.

This rearrangement joins TRBV9 to TRBJ1-6; the match to TRBD1 covers 7 bases. Germline trimming cut 4 bases from V and 7 bases from J; bases unmatched to any gene: 8. CDR1 and CDR2 from the germline V gene are SGDLS and YYNGEE. This CDR3 has 15 amino acids. The CDR3 DNA is TGTGCCAGCAGCCTACGGACAGGCGGAAATTCACCCCTCCACTTT. As protein: CASSLRTGGNSPLHF.

The V gene is TRBV27, the J gene TRBJ1-6; the D is unclear. The length of the CDR3 is 14 residues. Between the trimmed V and J ends, which lost 5 bases and 8 bases, there was a span of 13 bases. Per the germline V gene, CDR1 is MNHEY and CDR2 is SMNVEV (reference sequence). CDR3 protein: CASSGGRNYSPLHF. The DNA for the CDR3 is TGTGCCAGCAGTGGCGGGCGGAATTATTCACCCCTCCACTTT.

The chain employs TRBV3-1 (or the pseudogene TRBV3-2) and TRBJ1-3; D remains unclear. The CDR3 is 16 residues long. Germline lookup yields CDR1 LGHDT and CDR2 YNNKEL (reference sequence). Trimming cost V 5 bases and J 0 bases, with 14 bases left between them. Here the CDR3 DNA reads TGTGCCAGCAGCGACGAGGGCCAGATCTCTGGAAACACCATATATTTT. Translation: CASSDEGQISGNTIYF.

This clone was observed once. The rearrangement links TRBV28 to TRBJ1-6; D is unresolved. Germline values: CDR1 MDHEN, CDR2 SYDVKM. This CDR3 is built from 16 residues. Trimming removed 6 bases from V and 3 bases from J, with 15 bases in between. The CDR3 DNA sequence: TGTGCCAGCAGCCCCACTAGGGCATTCTATAATTCACCCCTCCACTTT. Its protein is CASSPTRAFYNSPLHF. Variable domain in full (rest from reference TRBV28 and TRBJ1-6): DVKVTQSSRYLVKRTGEKVFLECVQDMDHENMFWYRQDPGLGLRLIYFSYDVKMKEKGDIPEGYSVSREKKERFSLILESASTNQTSMYLCASSPTRAFYNSPLHFGNGTRLTVT.

The V and J genes are TRBV6-6 and TRBJ1-3; 7 positions agree with TRBD1. V lost 5 bases and J lost 3; bases outside the gene matches: 4. The CDR3 runs to 14 residues. From germline, CDR1 is MNHNY and CDR2 SVGAGI (reference sequence). Written as DNA, the CDR3 is TGTGCCAGCAGTCCCGGGACAGATGGAAACACCATATATTTT. This translates into CASSPGTDGNTIYF.

The chain has TRBV6-5 and TRBJ1-2, with TRBD1 identical over 7 bases. From germline, CDR1 is MNHEY and CDR2 SVGAGI. The CDR3 sequence is 15 residues long. The ends lost 4 bases at V and 6 bases at J; junction bases unmatched: 11. CDR3 in DNA: TGTGCCAGCAGTTCACCGCGTAAGGGGGCGGATGGCTACACCTTC. This translates into CASSSPRKGADGYTF.

The rearrangement links TRBV7-9 to TRBJ2-1, with D hard to call. Per the germline V gene, CDR1 is SEHNR and CDR2 is FQNEAQ (reference sequence). V shed 1 base and J shed 2 bases, with 6 bases lying between them. This CDR3 is built from 14 residues. For the CDR3, the DNA is TGTGCCAGCAGCTTAGTTGGCACCTACAATGAGCAGTTCTTC. This sequence encodes CASSLVGTYNEQFF.